The source of this T cell receptor (beta chain) is a study of T cell responses to AZD1222 COVID-19 vaccine (dated by TCRdb to the early 2020s). Looking at the study overall: TCR sequencing was performed for 230 to 250 trial participants, of whom roughly 200 were given two doses of AZD1222 and about 25 were given two doses of MenACWY control vaccine. Trial participants were enrolled by age into 18-55, 56-69 and 70-plus year subgroups, with about 150, 28 and 57 TCR-sequenced participants respectively. Here is what the overall study found, with its caveats: Conclusions about previously exposed vaccinees were limited because only six AZD1222 recipients were SARS-CoV-2 seropositive at baseline. Spike-specific TCR breadth and depth rose significantly after two AZD1222 doses compared with day 0 and with MenACWY recipients. Epitopes outside the regions mutated in the B.1.351 and B.1.1.7 variants were reportedly recognized by nearly half of the unique spike-specific TCRs. Vaccine-associated CD4 TCRs spanned the whole spike protein, with dominant responses in regions 160-218 and 743-854. Because no day 14 peak-response samples were available, repertoires were characterized only after the peak T cell response. Participants were mostly white British, with more females than males. The authors suggested clonal diversity may have been underestimated. The 56-69-year group was small, and its depth increase did not reach significance, likely because of low power.

With respect to this clone: The clone's antigen remains unknown. No base quality information exists; no much larger clone differs at one position.

The CDR3, from cysteine to phenylalanine, totals 14 residues. Only CDR3 DNA remains: 42 bases, in frame from the first base. Interpreted using the paper, the time point label stands for: about 28 days (+/-7) after the second vaccine dose. AZD1222 recipients given second doses at about 4 weeks or at about 12 weeks were pooled, since spike-specific TCR depth and breadth were not found to differ between the two schedules. Vaccinee samples were obtained from the UK trials COV001 and COV002, which included a single-blind randomized controlled phase 2/3 trial of AZD1222 (ChAdOx1 nCoV-19) in healthy adults. Trial participant PBMC samples were collected at day 0 and day 28 after the second dose for TCRbeta chain sequencing. The CDR3 regions of human TCRbeta chains were subjected to immunosequencing. Under the source paper's analysis protocol: Repertoire TCRs were matched against a reference library of SARS-CoV-2-specific TCRs generated with the MIRA antigen-specificity platform. Breadth was defined as the fraction of unique TCRs that were SARS-CoV-2-associated. Depth was defined as the fraction of total T cells that were SARS-CoV-2-associated. Using the MIRA data, each spike-specific TCR was mapped to the spike region that the TCR reacts to and placed in a CD4 or CD8 class. Log10-transformed breadth and depth values were compared by one-way ANOVA with Sidak's multiple comparisons tests. TCRdb carries this immuneACCESS record with in-frame sequences only. Its versions omit some clonotypes, under half of them owing to an unresolved V gene in the studies checked, with the rest unexplained. V, J and clone size derive from that table, while D and trimming were established from the DNA sequence. This sample gives 150,000 to 200,000 clones in total; about 86% of them show up just once. The top ten constitute roughly 11% of the sample.

The TCR comes from an adult who received the AZD1222 COVID-19 vaccine. In this chain, TRBV21-1 is recombined with TRBJ2-7; TRBD2 is taken as the D call from the table, unchecked against the DNA. TRBV21-1 is described as a pseudogene. The sequencing here drew on peripheral blood, taken 28 days after the second AZD1222 dose. This receptor carries the CDR3 CASIFMSTYYEQYF. The nucleotide sequence reads as follows: TGTGCCAGCATCTTCATGAGCACGTACTACGAGCAGTACTTC.